This T cell receptor beta chain was recovered during a study of OX40 agonist ivuxolimab in advanced cancers. Study context: The mean age was approximately 60 years, ranging from 23 to 79, with 65% to 85% of participants male.

The CDR3 runs to 14 residues. In germline, CDR1 is SGHTA, CDR2 FQGNSA. Trimming pared 5 bases from V and 2 bases from J, leaving 13 bases between. As concerns this clone: Its antigen is not identified.

Sequencing was performed with immunoSEQ multiplex PCR; in TCRdb, only in-frame clones are kept and a portion is missing. The table lists about 97,000 clones, roughly 90% of them singletons, with around 5.2% in the top ten. General study results and limits: Antigen specificity of clonally expanded peripheral T cells was not established. Normalized T-cell clonal expansion was also low in some nonresponders.

V usage is TRBV7-2 and J usage is TRBJ2-7; perhaps TRBD2 as D (5 bases). The input for sequencing was CD4+ or CD8+ T cells sorted from blood, taken in a trial of the OX40 agonist ivuxolimab. The source of this sequence is an adult with an advanced solid tumor such as melanoma, head and neck, liver or kidney cancer. The CDR3 sequence: CASSVKSGAYEQYF. CDR3 coding DNA: TGTGCCAGCAGCGTTAAGAGCGGTGCCTACGAGCAGTACTTC. The full variable domain, with the rest looked up from reference TRBV7-2 and TRBJ2-7, is GAGVSQSPSNKVTEKGKDVELRCDPISGHTALYWYRQSLGQGLEFLIYFQGNSAPDKSGLPSDRFSAERTGGSVSTLTIQRTQQEDSAVYLCASSVKSGAYEQYFGPGTRLTVT.